These T cell receptor beta chains were read from a single sample in a study of blood T cell repertoires in COVID-19. TCRdb's table, derived via immunoSEQ multiplex PCR, lists solely in-frame clones and lacks some. The profile shows around 240,000 clones, around 90% of them singletons. Sequenced: PBMCs or T cells enriched from blood (not recorded which). These receptors originate from a man aged 50 to 60 who had been exposed to COVID-19. The CDR3 runs from the conserved cysteine through the conserved F or W. Fields, in order: D gene, V gene, J gene, clone size, CDR3 DNA, CDR3 protein. The D gene is left open where the match is weak. Clone size appears in some rows only: once, few, many, or a class for an expanded clone.

>.|TRBV18|TRBJ1-5|.
TGTGCCAGCTCACGGGGGCCGAGCTCAATCAGGCCCCAGCATTTT
CASSRGPSSIRPQHF
>TRBD2|TRBV29-1|TRBJ2-1|.
TGCAGCGCATACCGGGACTACGGCAATGAGCAGTTCTTC
CSAYRDYGNEQFF
>.|TRBV29-1|TRBJ2-3|.
TGCAGTGGATTTTTGACAGGAGATACGCAGTATTTT
CSGFLTGDTQYF
>.|TRBV18|TRBJ1-4|few
TGTGCCAGCTCACCCTCGGGGAGGGATGAAAAACTGTTTTTT
CASSPSGRDEKLFF
>.|TRBV5-1|TRBJ1-6|.
TGCGCCAGCAGCTCGGACCTCCCAACGGGAAAATCACCCCTCCACTTT
CASSSDLPTGKSPLHF
>.|TRBV11-3|TRBJ1-2|.
TGTGCCAGCAGCTTATCCGGCTATGGCTACACCTTC
CASSLSGYGYTF
>TRBD2|TRBV18|TRBJ2-5|once
TGTGCCAGCTCACCCTTAGTTACTAGCGCCAACCAAGAGACCCAGTACTTC
CASSPLVTSANQETQYF
>.|TRBV7-9|TRBJ2-1|.
TGTGCCAGCAGCTTCCTAAGTAGGGAGCTCAATGAGCAGTTCTTC
CASSFLSRELNEQFF
>TRBD1|TRBV5-1|TRBJ1-1|.
TGCGCCAGCAGCTTGGAGGGGGCCGAGGGGGCTTTCTTT
CASSLEGAEGAFF
>TRBD1|TRBV29-1|TRBJ1-5|.
TGCAGCGTTTCCACAGGGGGAGTTGGCAATCAGCCCCAGCATTTT
CSVSTGGVGNQPQHF
>.|TRBV29-1|TRBJ2-3|once
TGCAGCGCGGACCTAAGCACAGATACGCAGTATTTT
CSADLSTDTQYF
>TRBD2|TRBV5-5|TRBJ2-6|.
TGTGCCAGCAGCTTCCCGGGACTAGCGGGACCGGGGGCCAACGTCCTGACTTTC
CASSFPGLAGPGANVLTF
>.|TRBV4-1|TRBJ1-2|once
TGCGCCAGCAGCCAAGGAGTAGGGTCCGGGGATGGCTACACCTTC
CASSQGVGSGDGYTF
>.|TRBV28|TRBJ2-2|.
TGTGCCAGCAGTTTAATAGGGGCCTCCAATGAGGAGCTGTTTTTT
CASSLIGASNEELFF
>.|TRBV2|TRBJ1-3|.
TGTGCCAGCAGTGAGACTCGAGGCTTGTGGGGAAACACCATATATTTT
CASSETRGLWGNTIYF
>TRBD1|TRBV28|TRBJ1-1|.
TGTGCCAGCACCCTCTTGCCGGACAGGGGGGACACTGAAGCTTTCTTT
CASTLLPDRGDTEAFF
>TRBD1|TRBV5-1|TRBJ1-6|.
TGCGCCAGCAGCCTTGGGACAGCGTATAATTCACCCCTCCACTTT
CASSLGTAYNSPLHF
>TRBD1|TRBV3-1/TRBV3-2|TRBJ1-1|.
TGTGCCAGCAGCGGGACAGGAACCACTGAAGCTTTCTTT
CASSGTGTTEAFF
>TRBD2|TRBV19|TRBJ2-7|once
TGTGCCGGTAGTTCCTACCCGGGGGGGACCTACGAGCAGTACTTC
CAGSSYPGGTYEQYF
>.|TRBV19|TRBJ1-1|medium-sized
TGTGCCAGTAGTATAGTAAACAGGGCGGAGAACACTGAAGCTTTCTTT
CASSIVNRAENTEAFF
>.|TRBV2|TRBJ1-6|.
TGTGCCAGCAGTGCAGGGACCTATAATTCACCCCTCCACTTT
CASSAGTYNSPLHF